This TCR beta chain was captured by sequencing in a study of human T cells and chemical hapten exposure. Study observations and caveats: TCRs exceeding a frequency of 1 in 1000 stayed unchanged under DPC sensitization.

The trim removed 5 bases at V and 0 bases at J, leaving 8 bases unmatched. The CDR3 runs to 17 residues. CDR1 is MNHEY, CDR2 SVGAGI, per germline. Specified time point: patch test 2, 6 weeks after DPC sensitization. Documented treatment: therapeutic diphenylcyclopropenone sensitization with weekly scalp DPC. As regards this clonotype: Its antigen is undetermined.

In the original workflow: Counts of TCRs in each sample centred on a median of approximately 100,000 and extended from roughly 25,000 to 750,000. TCRdb redid the calling of the RACE reads with MiXCR, one entry per CDR3 protein. The V and J calls reflect TCRdb's pipeline rather than the authors' work. Of 80,000 to 100,000 distinct CDR3 sequences in the sample, about 10% are singletons; the top ten hold more than 4%. The source is a woman in her fifties or sixties with alopecia areata. Some clones in this sample may be carry-over from other donors' samples. Sequenced material: whole blood, taken in connection with sensitization to the hapten diphenylcyclopropenone (DPC). V usage is TRBV6-5 and J usage is TRBJ2-3; 10 bases are shared with TRBD2. This CDR3 reads CASSHPLAGESTDTQYF. The CDR3 DNA reads as TGTGCCAGCAGTCATCCTCTAGCGGGAGAGAGCACAGATACGCAGTATTTT.